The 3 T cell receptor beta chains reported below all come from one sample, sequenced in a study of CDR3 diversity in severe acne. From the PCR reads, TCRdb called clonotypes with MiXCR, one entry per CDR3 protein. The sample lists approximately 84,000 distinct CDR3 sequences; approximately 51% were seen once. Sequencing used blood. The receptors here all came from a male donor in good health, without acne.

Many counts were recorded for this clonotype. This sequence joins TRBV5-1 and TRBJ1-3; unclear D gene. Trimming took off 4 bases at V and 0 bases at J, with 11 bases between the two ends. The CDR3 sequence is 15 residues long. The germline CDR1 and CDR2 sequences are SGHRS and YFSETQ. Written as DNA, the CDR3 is TGCGCCAGCAGCGCAGACACGAGCTCTGGAAACACCATATATTTT. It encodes CASSADTSSGNTIYF.

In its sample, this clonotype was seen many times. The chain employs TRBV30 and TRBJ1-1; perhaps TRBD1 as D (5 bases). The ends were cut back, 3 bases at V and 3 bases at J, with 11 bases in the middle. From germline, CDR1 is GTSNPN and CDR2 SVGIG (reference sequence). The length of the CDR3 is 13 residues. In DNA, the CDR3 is TGTGCCTGGAGATCTCGCAGGGACACTGAAGCTTTCTTT. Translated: CAWRSRRDTEAFF.

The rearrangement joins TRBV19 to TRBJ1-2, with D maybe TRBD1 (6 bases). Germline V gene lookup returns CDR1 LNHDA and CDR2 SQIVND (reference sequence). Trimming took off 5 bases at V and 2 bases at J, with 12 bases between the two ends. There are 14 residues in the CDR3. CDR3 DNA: TGTGCCAGTAGTCCAGCAGGGGCGAACTATGGCTACACCTTC. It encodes CASSPAGANYGYTF. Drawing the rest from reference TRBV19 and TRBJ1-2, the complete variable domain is DGGITQSPKYLFRKEGQNVTLSCEQNLNHDAMYWYRQDPGQGLRLIYYSQIVNDFQKGDIAEGYSVSREKKESFPLTVTSAQKNPTAFYLCASSPAGANYGYTFGSGTRLTVV.